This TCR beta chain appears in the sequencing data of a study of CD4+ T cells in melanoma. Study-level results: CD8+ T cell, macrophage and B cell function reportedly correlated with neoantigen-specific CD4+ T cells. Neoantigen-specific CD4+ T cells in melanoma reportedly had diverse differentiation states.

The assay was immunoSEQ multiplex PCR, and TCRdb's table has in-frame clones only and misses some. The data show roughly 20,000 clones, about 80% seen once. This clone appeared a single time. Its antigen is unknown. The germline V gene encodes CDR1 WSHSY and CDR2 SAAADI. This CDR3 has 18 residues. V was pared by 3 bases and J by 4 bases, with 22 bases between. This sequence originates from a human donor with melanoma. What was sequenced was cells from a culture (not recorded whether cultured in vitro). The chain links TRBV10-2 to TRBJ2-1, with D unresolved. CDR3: CASSDEYGVIPVYNEQFF. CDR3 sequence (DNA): TGCGCCAGCAGTGACGAGTACGGAGTCATCCCCGTATACAATGAGCAGTTCTTC.